This passage covers 11 T cell receptor beta chains from one sample sequenced in a study of T cell responses to AZD1222 COVID-19 vaccine. Sequenced by immunoSEQ multiplex PCR; TCRdb stores in-frame clones only, minus some. The ten top clones account for 2% to 2.5%, within a sample of around 150,000 clones. Sample: peripheral blood. Receptors originate from an adult in good health.

The chain is built from TRBV7-3 and TRBJ1-5; TRBD1 agrees at 8 bases. This CDR3 contains 15 residues. V lost 2 bases, J lost 7 bases, and 7 bases stayed unmatched. Germline CDR1 is SGHTA and CDR2 is FQGTGA. The CDR3 reads CASSLSGQGRQPQHF. DNA for the CDR3: TGTGCCAGCAGCTTATCCGGACAGGGTCGACAGCCCCAGCATTTT.

Regarding this clone: One junction end does not reproduce the germline sequence, and a read error may be involved. This rearrangement joins TRBV7-2 to TRBJ2-3; D is possibly TRBD1 (5 bases). Germline V gene lookup returns CDR1 SGHTA and CDR2 FQGNSA. The CDR3 length is 18 residues. Written as DNA, the CDR3 is TGTGCCAGCAGCTTAGTAAGCTCCCCCAGGGCCGGATCAGATACGCGGTATTTT. It specifies CASSLVSSPRAGSDTRYF.

This chain connects TRBV5-4 to TRBJ2-3; maybe TRBD1 (8 bases). Trimming took 5 bases from V and 6 from J, leaving 16 bases between them. The germline CDR1 and CDR2 sequences are SGHNT and YYREEE (reference sequence). The CDR3 consists of 14 residues. The CDR3 loop is CASSLQGDYDTQYF. The CDR3 nucleotides are TGTGCCAGCAGTCTACAGGGGGACTACGATACGCAGTATTTT.

The CDR3 spells CASSHTSTGRLYEQYF. The DNA of the CDR3 is TGTGCCAGCAGTCACACGAGTACAGGGAGGCTCTACGAGCAGTACTTC. The chain carries TRBV9 and TRBJ2-7; D could derive from TRBD1 or TRBD2 (6 bases each). The germline V gene has CDR1 SGDLS and CDR2 YYNGEE. V was shortened by 5 bases and J by 3 bases, with 21 bases between the two germline ends. The CDR3 is 16 residues long.

V and J are TRBV9 and TRBJ1-1; 7 bases agree with TRBD1. The V gene's germline CDR1 is SGDLS and CDR2 YYNGEE. V gave up 4 bases and J gave up 1 base; unmatched junction bases: 1. CDR3 size: 13 residues. Here the CDR3 DNA reads TGTGCCAGCAGCCGGACAGGGAACACTGAAGCTTTCTTT. Amino acid sequence: CASSRTGNTEAFF.

The chain uses TRBV7-6 and TRBJ2-1, with 13 bases matching TRBD2. The junction had 6 bases not matched to a gene; V was cut back by 4 bases and J by 3 bases. Germline V gene lookup returns CDR1 SGHVS and CDR2 FNYEAQ. The CDR3 covers 17 residues. This CDR3 is CASSSRTSGGYYNEQFF. The DNA for the CDR3 is TGTGCCAGCAGCTCGAGGACTAGCGGGGGATACTACAATGAGCAGTTCTTC.

The chain links TRBV28 to TRBJ2-1; TRBD1 might be the D (6 bases). Trimming pared 5 bases from V and 7 bases from J, leaving 9 bases between. There are 12 residues in the CDR3. Germline V CDR1 and CDR2: MDHEN, SYDVKM. The CDR3 loop reads CASSPTGNEQFF. For the CDR3, the DNA is TGTGCCAGCAGTCCCACAGGGAATGAGCAGTTCTTC. Filled out from reference TRBV28 and TRBJ2-1, the complete variable domain reads DVKVTQSSRYLVKRTGEKVFLECVQDMDHENMFWYRQDPGLGLRLIYFSYDVKMKEKGDIPEGYSVSREKKERFSLILESASTNQTSMYLCASSPTGNEQFFGPGTRLTVL.

This rearrangement joins TRBV6-1 to TRBJ1-3, with D possibly being TRBD1 (6 bases). CDR3 length: 18 amino acids. The V end lost 3 bases, the J end lost 1 base, and 19 bases lay between the germline ends. The germline gives CDR1 MNHNS, CDR2 SASEGT. CDR3 DNA sequence: TGTGCCAGCAGTGATTCTTTCGGGGGGCGCCGGTCTGGAAACACCATATATTTT. It is translated as CASSDSFGGRRSGNTIYF.

The gene calls are TRBV18 and TRBJ2-5; D gene ambiguous. The CDR3 is made up of 13 amino acids. V lost 6 bases to trimming and J lost 5 bases, with 13 bases between them. Germline V gene data show CDR1 as KGHSH and CDR2 as LQKENI. CDR3 coding DNA: TGTGCCAGCTCCCGTGGGTCCCTGGAGACCCAGTACTTC. Its translation: CASSRGSLETQYF. Looking up the rest from reference TRBV18 and TRBJ2-5 gives the full variable domain: NAGVMQNPRHLVRRRGQEARLRCSPMKGHSHVYWYRQLPEEGLKFMVYLQKENIIDESGMPKERFSAEFPKEGPSILRIQQVVRGDSAAYFCASSRGSLETQYFGPGTRLLVL.

This rearrangement joins TRBV5-1 to TRBJ2-7; TRBD1 aligns across 9 bases. The J segment lost 3 bases and the V segment lost 2 bases, leaving 9 bases of the junction unmatched. Germline-derived CDR1 and CDR2 are SGHRS and YFSETQ. The CDR3 spans 16 residues. The CDR3 coding sequence is TGCGCCAGCAGCTTCTCACCTCGGACAGGGGTCTACGAGCAGTACTTC. Translated, it gives CASSFSPRTGVYEQYF.

This chain connects TRBV7-9 to TRBJ1-3, with D possibly TRBD1 on 6 matching bases. The V gene's germline CDR1 is SEHNR and CDR2 FQNEAQ (reference sequence). This CDR3 region has 15 residues. Trimming cost V 6 bases and J 7 bases, with 19 bases left between them. CDR3 sequence (DNA): TGTGCCAGCAGAATAATCCCTCAGGGGAGGAACACCATATATTTT. It encodes CASRIIPQGRNTIYF.